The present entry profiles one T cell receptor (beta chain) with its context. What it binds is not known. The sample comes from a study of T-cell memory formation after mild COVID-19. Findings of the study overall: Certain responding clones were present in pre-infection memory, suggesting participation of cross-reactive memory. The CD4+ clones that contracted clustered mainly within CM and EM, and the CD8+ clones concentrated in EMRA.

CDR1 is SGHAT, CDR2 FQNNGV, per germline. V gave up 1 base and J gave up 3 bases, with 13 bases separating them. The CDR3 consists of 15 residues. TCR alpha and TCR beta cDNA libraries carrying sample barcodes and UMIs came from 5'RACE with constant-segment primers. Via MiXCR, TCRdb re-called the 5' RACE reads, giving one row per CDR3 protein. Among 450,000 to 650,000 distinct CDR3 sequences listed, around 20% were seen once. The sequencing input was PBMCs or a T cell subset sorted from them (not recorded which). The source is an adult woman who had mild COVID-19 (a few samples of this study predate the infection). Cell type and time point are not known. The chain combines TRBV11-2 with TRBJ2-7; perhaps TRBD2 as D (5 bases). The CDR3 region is CASSLGPGSGYEQYF. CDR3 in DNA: TGTGCCAGCAGCTTAGGGCCGGGGAGCGGCTACGAGCAGTACTTC.